This TCR beta chain was recorded in a study of shared clonotypes between healthy human individuals. The table lists this clone with a few counts. This CDR3 has 12 amino acids. Germline V gene lookup returns CDR1 SEHNR and CDR2 FQNEAQ (reference sequence). J was trimmed by 11 bases and V by 5 bases; bases with no gene match: 6. The DNA input per sorted-subset replicate PCR was 150 to 200 ng, corresponding to 25,000 to 30,000 T cell genomes. This table comes from immunoSEQ multiplex PCR, and its TCRdb copy is limited to in-frame clones, with some not included. The sample lists approximately 1.1 million clones; more than 75% were seen once. Donors were Caucasian adults residing in Nashville, Tennessee, USA.

Sequencing was carried out using memory CD4+ T cells from PBMCs. Subset here: CD45RA-negative fraction. The TCR originated in a man aged 18 to 30 in good health. Some clones in this sample may be carry-over from other donors' samples. The chain employs TRBV7-9 and TRBJ1-1, with 9 bases fitting TRBD1. The CDR3 region has the DNA TGTGCCAGCAGCCCTAGGGACAGGGAGGCTTTCTTT. As protein: CASSPRDREAFF.